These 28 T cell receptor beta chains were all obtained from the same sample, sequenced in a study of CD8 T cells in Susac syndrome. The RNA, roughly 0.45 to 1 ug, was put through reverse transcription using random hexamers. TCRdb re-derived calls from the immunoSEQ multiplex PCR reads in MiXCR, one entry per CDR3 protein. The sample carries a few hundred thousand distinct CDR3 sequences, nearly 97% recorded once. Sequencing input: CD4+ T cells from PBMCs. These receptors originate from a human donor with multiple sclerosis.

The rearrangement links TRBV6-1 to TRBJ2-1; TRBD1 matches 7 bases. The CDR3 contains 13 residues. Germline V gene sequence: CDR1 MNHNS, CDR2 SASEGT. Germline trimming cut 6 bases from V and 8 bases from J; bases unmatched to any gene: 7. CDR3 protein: CASRQQGPDEQFF. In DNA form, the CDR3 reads TGTGCCAGCAGGCAACAGGGGCCGGATGAGCAGTTCTTC.

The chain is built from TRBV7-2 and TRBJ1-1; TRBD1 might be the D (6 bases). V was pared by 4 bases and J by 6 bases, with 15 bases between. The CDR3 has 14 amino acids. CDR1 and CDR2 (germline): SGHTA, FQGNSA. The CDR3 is CASSSRTVVAEAFF. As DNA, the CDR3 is TGTGCCAGCAGCTCCCGGACAGTCGTTGCTGAAGCTTTCTTT.

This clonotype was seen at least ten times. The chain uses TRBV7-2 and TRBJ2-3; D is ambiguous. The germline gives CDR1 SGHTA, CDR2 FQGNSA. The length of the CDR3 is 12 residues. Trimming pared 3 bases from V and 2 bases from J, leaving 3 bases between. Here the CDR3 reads CASSLSTDTQYF. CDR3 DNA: TGTGCCAGCAGCTTGTCCACAGATACGCAGTATTTT.

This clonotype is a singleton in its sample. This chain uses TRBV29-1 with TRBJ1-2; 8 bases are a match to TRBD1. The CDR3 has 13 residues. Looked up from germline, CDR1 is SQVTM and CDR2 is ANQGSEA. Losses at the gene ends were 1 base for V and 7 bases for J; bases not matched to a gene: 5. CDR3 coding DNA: TGCAGCGTTGAAGTACGGACAGGGAGTGGCTACACCTTC. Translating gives CSVEVRTGSGYTF.

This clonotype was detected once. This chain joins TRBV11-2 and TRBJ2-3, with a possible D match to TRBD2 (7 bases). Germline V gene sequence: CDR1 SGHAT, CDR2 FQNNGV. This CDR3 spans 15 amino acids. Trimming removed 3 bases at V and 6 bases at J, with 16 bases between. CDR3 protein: CASSLTGMRGDTQYF. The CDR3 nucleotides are TGTGCCAGCAGCTTGACAGGAATGCGGGGGGATACGCAGTATTTT.

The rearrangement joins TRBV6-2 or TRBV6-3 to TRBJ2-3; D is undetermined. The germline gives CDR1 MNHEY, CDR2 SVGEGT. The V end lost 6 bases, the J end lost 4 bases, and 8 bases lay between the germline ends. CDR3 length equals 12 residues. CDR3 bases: TGTGCCAGCAGCTTGACCTCAGATACGCAGTATTTT. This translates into CASSLTSDTQYF.

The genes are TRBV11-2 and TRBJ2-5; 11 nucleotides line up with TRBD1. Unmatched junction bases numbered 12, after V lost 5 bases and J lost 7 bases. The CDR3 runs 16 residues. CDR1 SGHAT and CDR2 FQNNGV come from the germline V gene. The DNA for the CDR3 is TGTGCCAGCAGCCTCTCCGGGACAGGGGGTTTGGGGACCCAGTACTTC. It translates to CASSLSGTGGLGTQYF.

CDR3 protein: CASSQPTDTQYF. Written as DNA, the CDR3 is TGCGCCAGCAGCCAACCCACAGATACGCAGTATTTT. The V and J genes are TRBV4-1 and TRBJ2-3; D is undetermined. Germline V gene data show CDR1 as MGHRA and CDR2 as YSYEKL. This CDR3 spans 12 amino acids. With 2 bases removed from V and 2 bases from J, the gap between germline ends came to 2 bases.

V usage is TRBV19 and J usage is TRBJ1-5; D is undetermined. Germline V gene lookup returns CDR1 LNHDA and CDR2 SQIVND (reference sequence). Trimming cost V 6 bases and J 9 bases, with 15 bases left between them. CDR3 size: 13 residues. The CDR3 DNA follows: TGTGCCAGTAGCCAACCGGGAGTCGGGCCCCAGCATTTT. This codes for CASSQPGVGPQHF.

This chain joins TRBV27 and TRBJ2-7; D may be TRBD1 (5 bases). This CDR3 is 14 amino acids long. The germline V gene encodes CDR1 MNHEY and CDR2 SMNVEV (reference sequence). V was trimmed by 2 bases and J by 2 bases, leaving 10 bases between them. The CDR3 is CASSLDAGTYEQYF. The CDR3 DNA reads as TGTGCCAGCAGTTTAGATGCAGGGACCTACGAGCAGTACTTC.

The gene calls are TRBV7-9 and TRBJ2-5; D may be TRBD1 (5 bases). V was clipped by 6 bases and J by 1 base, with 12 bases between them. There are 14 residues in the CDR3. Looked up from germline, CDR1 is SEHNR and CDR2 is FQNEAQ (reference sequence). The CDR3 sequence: CASSDRPTQETQYF. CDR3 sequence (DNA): TGTGCCAGCAGTGACAGACCAACCCAAGAGACCCAGTACTTC.

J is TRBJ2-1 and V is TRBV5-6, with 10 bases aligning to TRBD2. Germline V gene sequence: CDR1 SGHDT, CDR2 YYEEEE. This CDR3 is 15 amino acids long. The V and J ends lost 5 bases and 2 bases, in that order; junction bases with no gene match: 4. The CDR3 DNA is TGTGCCAGCAGAGGAGCGGGAGGGCCCTACAATGAGCAGTTCTTC. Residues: CASRGAGGPYNEQFF.

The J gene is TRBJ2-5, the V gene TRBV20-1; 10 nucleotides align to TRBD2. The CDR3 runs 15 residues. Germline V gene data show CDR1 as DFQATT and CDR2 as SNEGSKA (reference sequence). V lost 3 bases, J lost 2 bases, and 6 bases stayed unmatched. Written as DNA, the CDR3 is TGCAGTGCTAGTACCCGACTAGCGGGTCAAGAGACCCAGTACTTC. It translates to CSASTRLAGQETQYF.

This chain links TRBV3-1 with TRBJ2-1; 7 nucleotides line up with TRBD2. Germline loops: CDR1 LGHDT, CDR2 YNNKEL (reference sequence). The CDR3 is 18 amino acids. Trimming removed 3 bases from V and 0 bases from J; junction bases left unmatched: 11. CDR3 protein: CASSHPPGGSSSYNEQFF. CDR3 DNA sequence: TGTGCCAGCAGCCACCCTCCGGGGGGTTCAAGCTCCTACAATGAGCAGTTCTTC.

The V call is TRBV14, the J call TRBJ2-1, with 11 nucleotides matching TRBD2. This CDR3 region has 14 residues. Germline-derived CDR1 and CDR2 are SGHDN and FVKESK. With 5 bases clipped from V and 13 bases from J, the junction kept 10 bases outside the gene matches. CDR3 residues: CASSSPRLAGIQFF. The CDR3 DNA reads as TGTGCCAGCAGCTCCCCTCGACTAGCGGGGATCCAGTTCTTC.

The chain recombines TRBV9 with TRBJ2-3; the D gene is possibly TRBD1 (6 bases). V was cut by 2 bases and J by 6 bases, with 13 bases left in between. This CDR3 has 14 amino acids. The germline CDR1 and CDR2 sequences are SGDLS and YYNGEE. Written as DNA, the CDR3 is TGTGCCAGCAGCGTCGGGACAAGGTCGGATACGCAGTATTTT. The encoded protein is CASSVGTRSDTQYF.

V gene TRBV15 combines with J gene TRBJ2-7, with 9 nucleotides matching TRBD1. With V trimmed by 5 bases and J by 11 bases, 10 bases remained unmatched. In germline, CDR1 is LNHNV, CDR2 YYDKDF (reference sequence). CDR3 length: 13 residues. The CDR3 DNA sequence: TGTGCCACCAGCTGGAGGACAGGGGCTAGCGAGTACTTC. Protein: CATSWRTGASEYF.

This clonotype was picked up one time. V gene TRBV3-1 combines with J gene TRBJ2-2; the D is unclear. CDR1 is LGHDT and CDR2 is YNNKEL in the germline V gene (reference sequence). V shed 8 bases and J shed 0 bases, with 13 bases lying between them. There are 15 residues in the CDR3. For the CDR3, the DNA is TGTGCCAGCTATAAAGCTGATACGAACACCGGGGAGCTGTTTTTT. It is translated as CASYKADTNTGELFF. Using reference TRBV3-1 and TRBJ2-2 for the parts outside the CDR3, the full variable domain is DTAVSQTPKYLVTQMGNDKSIKCEQNLGHDTMYWYKQDSKKFLKIMFSYNNKELIINETVPNRFSPKSPDKAHLNLHINSLELGDSAVYFCASYKADTNTGELFFGEGSRLTVL.

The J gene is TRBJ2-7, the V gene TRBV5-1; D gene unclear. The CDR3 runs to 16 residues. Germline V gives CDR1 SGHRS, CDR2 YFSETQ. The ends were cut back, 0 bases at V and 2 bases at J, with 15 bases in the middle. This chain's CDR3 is CASSLDTPSGAYEQYF. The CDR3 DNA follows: TGCGCCAGCAGCTTGGACACCCCCTCGGGCGCCTACGAGCAGTACTTC.

This CDR3 is CASGEDRSYNEQFF. The CDR3 DNA follows: TGTGCCAGCGGCGAAGACAGGAGTTACAATGAGCAGTTCTTC. The gene calls are TRBV6-5 and TRBJ2-1; tentatively, D is TRBD1 (6 bases). Trimming shortened V by 8 bases and J by 4 bases, and 15 bases separated the two germline ends. This CDR3 contains 14 residues. The germline V gene has CDR1 MNHEY and CDR2 SVGAGI.

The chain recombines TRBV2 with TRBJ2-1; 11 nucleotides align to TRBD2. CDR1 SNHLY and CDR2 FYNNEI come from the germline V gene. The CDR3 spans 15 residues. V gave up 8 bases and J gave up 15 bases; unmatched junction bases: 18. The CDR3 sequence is CASESPELAGEIPFF. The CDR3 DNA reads TGTGCCAGCGAATCTCCTGAACTAGCGGGGGAAATTCCGTTCTTC.

CDR3 nucleotides: TGTGCCAGCTCACCACTTGTCGGCGAGCAGTTCTTC. This codes for CASSPLVGEQFF. The chain links TRBV18 to TRBJ2-1; no reliable D call. The CDR3 is 12 amino acids. Per the germline V gene, CDR1 is KGHSH and CDR2 is LQKENI. V lost 1 base and J lost 10, with 8 bases in between.

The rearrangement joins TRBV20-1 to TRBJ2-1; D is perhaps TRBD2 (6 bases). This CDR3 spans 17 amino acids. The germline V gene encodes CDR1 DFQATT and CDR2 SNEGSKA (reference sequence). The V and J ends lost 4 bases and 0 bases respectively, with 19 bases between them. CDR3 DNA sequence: TGCAGTGCTATCCAAATGGAGGGGAGAAGCTCCTACAATGAGCAGTTCTTC. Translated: CSAIQMEGRSSYNEQFF.

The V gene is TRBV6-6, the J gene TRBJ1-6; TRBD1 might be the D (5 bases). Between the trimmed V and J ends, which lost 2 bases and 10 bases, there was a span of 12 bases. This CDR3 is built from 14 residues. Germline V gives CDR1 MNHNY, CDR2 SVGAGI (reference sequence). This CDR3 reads CASSYRDAASPLHF. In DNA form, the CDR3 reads TGTGCCAGCAGTTACCGGGACGCAGCGTCACCCCTCCACTTT.

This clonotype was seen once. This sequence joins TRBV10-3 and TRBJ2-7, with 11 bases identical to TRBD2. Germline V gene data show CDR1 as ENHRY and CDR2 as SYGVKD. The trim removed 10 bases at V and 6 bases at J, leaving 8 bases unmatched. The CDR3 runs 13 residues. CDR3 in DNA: TGTGCCAGCCAACTAGCGGGAGAAGCCGAGCAGTACTTC. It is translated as CASQLAGEAEQYF.

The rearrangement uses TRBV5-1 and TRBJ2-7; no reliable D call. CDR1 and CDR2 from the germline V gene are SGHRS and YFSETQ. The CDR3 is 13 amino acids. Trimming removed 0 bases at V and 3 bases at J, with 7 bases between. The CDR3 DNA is TGCGCCAGCAGCTTGGACAGACACTACGAGCAGTACTTC. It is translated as CASSLDRHYEQYF.

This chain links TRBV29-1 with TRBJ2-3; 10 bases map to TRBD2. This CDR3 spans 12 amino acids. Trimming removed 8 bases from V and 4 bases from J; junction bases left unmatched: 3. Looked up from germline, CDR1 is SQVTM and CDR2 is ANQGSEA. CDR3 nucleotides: TGCAGCCTAGCGGGAGACGCAGATACGCAGTATTTT. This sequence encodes CSLAGDADTQYF.

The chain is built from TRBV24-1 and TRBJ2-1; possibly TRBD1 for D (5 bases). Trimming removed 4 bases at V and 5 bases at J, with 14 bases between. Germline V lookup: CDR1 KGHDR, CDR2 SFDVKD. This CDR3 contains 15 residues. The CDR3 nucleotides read TGTGCCACCAGTGACCCTCGTCGACAGAACAATGAGCAGTTCTTC. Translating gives CATSDPRRQNNEQFF.